Many counts were recorded for the clone carrying this TCR beta chain. Its antigen is as yet unknown. This entry belongs to a study of identical twins. Regarding the study as a whole: For out-of-frame alpha sequences shared by twins, low generation probability was in excess.

TCRdb redid the calling of the 5' RACE reads with MiXCR, one entry per CDR3 protein. The data show roughly 750,000 distinct CDR3 sequences, about 20% seen once. These same data were also listed under a study on T cells expressing NK-cell markers. That study adds: Sorted CD3+CD56-NKG2C+, CD3+CD56+NKG2C- and CD3+CD56+NKG2C+ T cells were the source of the TCR beta repertoires. Seven donors tested HCMV-seropositive and one tested seronegative among the eight sequenced. The CD3+CD56-NKG2C+ fraction of a few donors was also led by these clonotypes.

The clonotype was recovered from a woman under 30 in good health. The sequenced material came from PBMCs.

The chain's CDR3 is CASSYGASGEQYF. Written as DNA, the CDR3 is TGTGCCAGCAGTTACGGGGCCTCCGGCGAGCAGTACTTC. This rearrangement joins TRBV6-5 to TRBJ2-7; the D gene is possibly TRBD1 (5 bases). Germline V CDR1 and CDR2: MNHEY, SVGAGI. The CDR3 extends over 13 amino acids. V was shortened by 2 bases and J by 6 bases, with 11 bases between the two germline ends.